The present TCR beta chain was sequenced within a study of blood T cell repertoires in COVID-19. Background on the study: Nucleic acid was either cDNA or gDNA, and it came from T cells, B-cell-depleted T cells, or PBMCs.

Sequenced by immunoSEQ multiplex PCR; TCRdb stores in-frame clones only, minus some. Counted here are under 75,000 clones, more than 65% occurring once; the ten biggest clones make up around 5.8%. Germline V gives CDR1 SGHRS, CDR2 YFSETQ. The V segment lost 2 bases and the J segment 1 base; nucleotides outside the gene matches: 4. The CDR3 loop spans 16 amino acids. The gene calls are TRBV5-1 and TRBJ2-5; TRBD2 aligns across 11 bases. The sample was peripheral blood. The TCR comes from a woman aged 65 to 85 with acute or convalescent COVID-19. The CDR3 nucleotides are TGCGCCAGCAGCTTCCCGGGACTAGCGGTCCAAGAGACCCAGTACTTC. It encodes CASSFPGLAVQETQYF.